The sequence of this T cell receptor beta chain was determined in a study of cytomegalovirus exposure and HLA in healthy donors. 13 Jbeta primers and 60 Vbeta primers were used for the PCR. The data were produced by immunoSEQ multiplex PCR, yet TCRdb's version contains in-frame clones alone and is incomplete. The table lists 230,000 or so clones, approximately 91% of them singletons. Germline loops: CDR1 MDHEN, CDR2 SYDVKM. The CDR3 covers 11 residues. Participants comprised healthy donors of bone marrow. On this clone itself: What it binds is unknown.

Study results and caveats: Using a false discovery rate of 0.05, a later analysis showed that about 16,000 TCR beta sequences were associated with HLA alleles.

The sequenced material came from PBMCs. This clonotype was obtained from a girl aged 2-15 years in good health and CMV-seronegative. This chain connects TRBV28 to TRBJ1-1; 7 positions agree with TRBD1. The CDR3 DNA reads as TGTGGGACAGGTATGAACACTGAAGCTTTCTTT. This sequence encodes CGTGMNTEAFF.